A single sample is the source of the 23 T cell receptor beta chains below, sequenced in a study of cytomegalovirus exposure and HLA in healthy donors. The PCR was carried out with 60 Vbeta primers and 13 Jbeta primers. The repertoire was sequenced with immunoSEQ multiplex PCR; TCRdb's copy has only in-frame clones and lacks some. Here the sample spans under 200,000 clones, about 72% being singletons. The sequenced material came from PBMCs. Every receptor here comes from a middle-aged man in good health and CMV-seropositive.

V is TRBV19 and J is TRBJ2-7; a weak D match, TRBD1 (5 bases). Germline V gene sequence: CDR1 LNHDA, CDR2 SQIVND (reference sequence). Trimming removed 5 bases from V and 3 bases from J, with 11 bases in between. The CDR3 runs 13 residues. The CDR3 loop reads CASSLTVYYEQYF. For the CDR3, the DNA is TGTGCCAGTAGTCTGACAGTATACTACGAGCAGTACTTC.

This clone was seen a handful of times. The chain couples TRBV5-6 to TRBJ2-2; TRBD1 is a possible D gene (5 bases). V was cut by 4 bases and J by 8 bases, with 15 bases left in between. CDR3 length: 14 amino acids. Germline V gives CDR1 SGHDT, CDR2 YYEEEE. CDR3 DNA sequence: TGTGCCAGCAGCCTGGACATCCCTCCGGGGGAGCTGTTTTTT. Translation: CASSLDIPPGELFF.

This chain links TRBV9 with TRBJ2-7, with TRBD1 matching over 10 bases. V was pared by 1 base and J by 3 bases, with 4 bases of the junction left unmatched. Germline loops: CDR1 SGDLS, CDR2 YYNGEE. This CDR3 is 15 amino acids long. Written as DNA, the CDR3 is TGTGCCAGCAGCGTAACCGGGACAGGGGTCTACGAGCAGTACTTC. Translating gives CASSVTGTGVYEQYF.

This clone has a single count. This chain links TRBV4-1 with TRBJ2-3, with 9 nucleotides matching TRBD2. Germline CDR1 is MGHRA and CDR2 is YSYEKL. The CDR3 sequence is 16 residues long. Trimming cost V 1 base and J 6 bases; bases outside gene matches: 8. This chain's CDR3 is CASSQGIAGVGDTQYF. Here the CDR3 DNA reads TGCGCCAGCAGCCAAGGGATAGCGGGGGTTGGGGATACGCAGTATTTT.

The gene calls are TRBV19 and TRBJ1-5; TRBD1 matches 9 bases. CDR1 is LNHDA, CDR2 SQIVND, per germline (reference sequence). J was trimmed by 0 bases and V by 6 bases; bases with no gene match: 15. This CDR3 is 19 amino acids long. Here the CDR3 DNA reads TGTGCCAGTAGCAACCGGGACAGGGAAGTGCTTGATAGCAATCAGCCCCAGCATTTT. Its protein product is CASSNRDREVLDSNQPQHF.

In this sample, this clone turned up a few times. The V and J genes are TRBV18 and TRBJ1-5, with a possible D match to TRBD1 (6 bases). Per the germline V gene, CDR1 is KGHSH and CDR2 is LQKENI. V lost 3 bases to trimming and J lost 6 bases, with 12 bases between them. This CDR3 is 14 amino acids long. CDR3 coding DNA: TGTGCCAGCTCACCCGACAGGAATGGTCAGCCCCAGCATTTT. Its protein is CASSPDRNGQPQHF.

CDR3 sequence reads: CASSKTSGGFNEQFF. Written as DNA, the CDR3 is TGTGCCAGCAGTAAGACTAGCGGGGGTTTCAATGAGCAGTTCTTC. This chain connects TRBV6-5 to TRBJ2-1, with TRBD2 matching over 12 bases. Germline V CDR1 and CDR2: MNHEY, SVGAGI. The ends lost 5 bases at V and 6 bases at J; junction bases unmatched: 5. CDR3 length: 15 amino acids.

V and J are TRBV2 and TRBJ2-3, with 10 bases aligning to TRBD1. V was pared by 6 bases and J by 6 bases, with 0 bases of the junction left unmatched. CDR3 length: 12 amino acids. The germline V gene has CDR1 SNHLY and CDR2 FYNNEI. In DNA, the CDR3 is TGTGCCAGCAGGGACAGGGGGGATACGCAGTATTTT. Amino acid sequence: CASRDRGDTQYF.

The rearrangement joins TRBV5-1 to TRBJ2-1; possible D gene TRBD2, 6 bases. Trimming left V 7 bases short and J 8 bases short, with 16 bases between. CDR3 length: 13 residues. Germline V gene data show CDR1 as SGHRS and CDR2 as YFSETQ. The CDR3 nucleotides are TGCGCCAGCTCGGGGGTCGTTTTGGATGAGCAGTTCTTC. Translated, it gives CASSGVVLDEQFF. The whole variable domain, filled in from reference TRBV5-1 and TRBJ2-1, reads KAGVTQTPRYLIKTRGQQVTLSCSPISGHRSVSWYQQTPGQGLQFLFEYFSETQRNKGNFPGRFSGRQFSNSRSEMNVSTLELGDSALYLCASSGVVLDEQFFGPGTRLTVL.

This clone showed up just a few times. The same CDR3 arises from other DNA sequences in this sample as well. The chain links TRBV27 to TRBJ1-6; TRBD1 is a possible D gene (6 bases). The CDR3 spans 13 residues. Germline loops: CDR1 MNHEY, CDR2 SMNVEV (reference sequence). Trimming left V 3 bases short and J 13 bases short, with 13 bases between. This CDR3 reads CASSFGTHSPLHF. The CDR3 coding sequence is TGTGCCAGCAGTTTTGGGACACACTCCCCCCTCCACTTT.

The chain carries TRBV9 and TRBJ2-3; 7 bases map to TRBD2. Germline assignment: CDR1 SGDLS and CDR2 YYNGEE. J gave up 2 bases and V 0 bases, and 6 bases lay outside the gene matches. This CDR3 spans 16 amino acids. CDR3 nucleotides: TGTGCCAGCAGCGTAGGGATCGGGGGGTCCACAGATACGCAGTATTTT. It specifies CASSVGIGGSTDTQYF.

This clone was observed a handful of times. The chain links TRBV5-6 to TRBJ1-1; D not certain. This CDR3 comprises 16 residues. The V gene's germline CDR1 is SGHDT and CDR2 YYEEEE. Trimming stripped 2 bases from V and 4 bases from J, with 18 bases between. The CDR3 nucleotides are TGTGCCAGCAGCTTTAACCCCCCAACAGATCCCACTGAAGCTTTCTTT. Amino acids: CASSFNPPTDPTEAFF.

The CDR3 here is CASSGGLGGGAETQYF. The DNA of the CDR3 is TGTGCCAGCAGCGGAGGCCTCGGGGGGGGTGCGGAGACCCAGTACTTC. V and J are TRBV9 and TRBJ2-5; 8 bases are shared with TRBD2. Germline values: CDR1 SGDLS, CDR2 YYNGEE. The V and J ends lost 3 bases and 5 bases, in that order; junction bases with no gene match: 12. This CDR3 has 16 amino acids.

This clone was detected only once. The J gene is TRBJ2-6, the V gene TRBV4-3, with D unclear. V was trimmed by 0 bases and J by 0 bases, leaving 12 bases between them. The CDR3 covers 18 residues. Germline V CDR1 and CDR2: LGHNA, YSLEER. The CDR3 loop is CASSQEGSSYSGANVLTF. The CDR3 DNA reads as TGCGCCAGCAGCCAAGAAGGTAGCAGTTACTCTGGGGCCAACGTCCTGACTTTC.

The rearrangement links TRBV9 to TRBJ1-4; 8 nucleotides align to TRBD1. Germline assignment: CDR1 SGDLS and CDR2 YYNGEE. The junction had 12 bases not matched to a gene; V was cut back by 4 bases and J by 7 bases. The CDR3 has 16 residues. In DNA, the CDR3 is TGTGCCAGCAGCACCAGTCCAGGGGGCGGGGGTGAAAAACTGTTTTTT. It yields the protein CASSTSPGGGGEKLFF.

This clone appeared once. This rearrangement joins TRBV6-5 to TRBJ1-5; D is unresolved. Germline loops: CDR1 MNHEY, CDR2 SVGAGI. This CDR3 contains 12 residues. Trimming removed 6 bases at V and 7 bases at J, with 10 bases between. The CDR3 spells CASSSTDQPQHF. CDR3 in DNA: TGTGCCAGCAGCTCCACAGACCAGCCCCAGCATTTT.

The chain recombines TRBV2 with TRBJ2-5, with 8 bases aligning to TRBD1. V lost 3 bases to trimming and J lost 7 bases; unmatched junction nucleotides: 7. The CDR3 length is 14 residues. Germline V gene sequence: CDR1 SNHLY, CDR2 FYNNEI. Here the CDR3 reads CASSDGAQGGTQYF. As DNA, the CDR3 is TGTGCCAGCAGTGATGGGGCACAGGGGGGGACCCAGTACTTC.

Remarks on this clone: One junction end disagrees with the germline gene, perhaps due to a read error. This chain links TRBV11-3 with TRBJ2-1; no definite D call. This CDR3 has 15 residues. The V gene's germline CDR1 is SGHNT and CDR2 YENEEA. The CDR3 spells CASSLDPSSYNEQFF. The CDR3, as DNA: TGTGCCAGCAGTTTAGACCCGAGCTCCTACAATGAGCAGTTCTTC.

This clone has just one count. Here the CDR3 reads CASSVMTSGLTGELFF. CDR3 bases: TGTGCCAGCAGCGTGATGACTAGCGGCCTCACCGGGGAGCTGTTTTTT. The gene calls are TRBV9 and TRBJ2-2; 9 bases map to TRBD2. Germline CDR1 and CDR2: SGDLS and YYNGEE. The length of the CDR3 is 16 residues. V gave up 2 bases and J gave up 4 bases; unmatched junction bases: 6.

The DNA of the CDR3 is TGTGCCAGCAGCGGGGACAGGGAGTCCTACGAGCAGTACTTC. Protein product: CASSGDRESYEQYF. V is TRBV5-6 and J is TRBJ2-5; 9 nucleotides align to TRBD1. With the DNA end fitting TRBJ2-7 better, the J assignment may be wrong. Germline V gene data show CDR1 as SGHDT and CDR2 as YYEEEE. This CDR3 contains 14 residues.

This clone was counted a few times. The gene calls are TRBV30 and TRBJ2-3; D remains unclear. The V end was cut by 2 bases, the J end by 0 bases, with 3 bases between. The length of the CDR3 is 12 residues. Germline CDR1 GTSNPN, CDR2 SVGIG (reference sequence). For the CDR3, the DNA is TGTGCCTGGAGTCAGAGCACAGATACGCAGTATTTT. Protein: CAWSQSTDTQYF. The whole variable domain, filled in from reference TRBV30 and TRBJ2-3, reads SQTIHQWPATLVQPVGSPLSLECTVEGTSNPNLYWYRQAAGRGLQLLFYSVGIGQISSEVPQNLSASRPQDRQFILSSKKLLLSDSGFYLCAWSQSTDTQYFGPGTRLTVL.

The DNA for the CDR3 is TGTGCCACCAGCGCATACAGGGAGCTAAATGAAAAACTGTTTTTT. It codes for CATSAYRELNEKLFF. The chain uses TRBV15 and TRBJ1-4, with D perhaps matching TRBD1 (6 bases). CDR1 is LNHNV and CDR2 is YYDKDF in the germline V gene (reference sequence). V lost 5 bases to trimming and J lost 5 bases, with 15 bases between them. This CDR3 is 15 amino acids long. Complete variable domain (other parts from reference TRBV15 and TRBJ1-4): DAMVIQNPRYQVTQFGKPVTLSCSQTLNHNVMYWYQQKSSQAPKLLFHYYDKDFNNEADTPDNFQSRRPNTSFCFLDIRSPGLGDTAMYLCATSAYRELNEKLFFGSGTQLSVL.

J is TRBJ2-3 and V is TRBV7-9, with 9 bases aligning to TRBD2. CDR1 is SEHNR, CDR2 FQNEAQ, per germline (reference sequence). This CDR3 has 15 amino acids. J lost 1 base, V lost 3 bases, and 2 bases had no gene match. The CDR3 region is CASSFSGGRTDTQYF. The CDR3 DNA reads as TGTGCCAGCAGCTTTAGCGGGGGTCGCACAGATACGCAGTATTTT.